This T cell receptor beta chain was recovered during a study of T cells in Graves' hyperthyroidism and ophthalmopathy (dated by TCRdb to between 2018 and 2020). Regarding the complete study: Peripheral blood samples were taken at initial diagnosis, before any treatment was given. In roughly six Graves' hyperthyroidism patients, the study also compared T-cell repertoires from thyroid tissue with T-cell repertoires from blood. Prospective prediction of ophthalmopathy was tested in an independent validation cohort consisting of some 19 hyperthyroidism patients and 15 to 17 patients who later progressed to ophthalmopathy. To identify distinguishing TCR V-J signatures, a discovery cohort of about a hundred patients was used, comprising fewer than 45 with Graves' ophthalmopathy and 57 with stable Graves' hyperthyroidism. After blood sampling, hyperthyroidism patients were treated with methimazole at a starting dose of 30 mg daily, and ophthalmopathy patients were treated with high-dose intravenous methylprednisolone. The 100 discovery patients were randomly split 7:3 into training and test sets. According to the paper, TCR Vbeta CDR3 sequencing was carried out on around 140 peripheral blood samples, which came from some 41 ophthalmopathy, about 75 hyperthyroidism and approximately 17 progressor patients.

The research as a whole found: Most expanded thyroid clonotypes (frequency above 0.001) were also detected in blood, a finding suggesting that blood repertoires may reflect thyroid immune responses. Sample size was not statistically predetermined, and investigators were not blinded to group allocation. In validation, the model predicted progression to ophthalmopathy a median of around 6.5 months before onset, with about 67% sensitivity and 72.22% specificity. A model built on a 13 V-J signature distinguished ophthalmopathy from stable hyperthyroidism, reaching 87.88% sensitivity and about 81% specificity in cross-validation and 80%/75% in testing.

Hyperthyroidism patients were newly diagnosed, had a disease duration of under 2 months, and were aged 18 to 65 years. The study excluded patients with uncontrolled infections, other autoimmune diseases, pregnancy or lactation. Diagnoses relied on clinical symptoms, serum thyroxine and TRAb, thyroid ultrasound and orbital computed tomography. Blood from progressor patients was drawn when they were first diagnosed with hyperthyroidism, before any ophthalmopathy symptoms appeared. PBMCs were isolated from approximately 10 ml of fresh peripheral blood by Ficoll-Paque density gradient centrifugation. Progressor patients were defined as those initially diagnosed with Graves' hyperthyroidism in whom ophthalmopathy developed during follow-up. Trizol reagent was used to extract total RNA, and RNA quality was then checked on an Agilent 2100 Bioanalyzer. Amplification of TCR beta CDR3 regions was carried out from RNA transcripts. The TCR CDR3 was subjected to a first round of RT-PCR using the HTBI primer set and the Qiagen OneStep RT-PCR kit. A second multiplex PCR round built the libraries, followed by size selection and purification. Sequencing of the libraries was done on an Illumina HiSeq2000 using paired-end 100 bp reads. On the study's bioinformatics: SOAPnuke was used to process the raw data, with reads discarded if the reads contained adapters or uncalled bases, had a mean Phred below 15, or lacked an exact constant-primer or identifier match. COPE v1.2.5 was used to merge the high-quality paired reads, and each unique nucleotide sequence was defined as a clonotype. Clonotypes were aligned to IMGT TRBV, TRBD and TRBJ reference segments using MiTCR v1.1. Only V-J combinations with frequency above 0.0001, covering roughly 99% of repertoires, were analysed. A TCS score was defined as the ratio between F50 (clonal expansion) and ExV (chaos), using BLOSUM62-based TCRdist between CDR3 peptides within each V-J. Welch's t-statistics and random forest reduced just over 500 V-J features to 13, which were used in a naive Bayes classifier (R e1071). The raw public reads went through TCRdb reprocessing: fastp at Q25, MiXCR clone calling, in-frame beta chains kept. Every distinct CDR3 protein forms one entry, paired with its most common genes and DNA. The V and J calls and clone size come from TCRdb's table, not from the authors' own analysis. This sample has hundreds of thousands of distinct CDR3 sequences in its table, and around a sixth of those were observed once. Of the sample, 16% falls within the top ten clones.

In the case of this clonotype: Its antigen is still unknown. Per-base qualities were not stored, and no clone one base away is much larger.

V is reduced by 0 bases and J by 2 bases, leaving a spacing of 10 bases between them. The CDR3 goes from the cysteine to the phenylalanine over 15 residues. CDR3 DNA is the only sequence kept; it has 45 bases, read in frame from the first base. Per the germline V gene, ENHRY is the CDR1 and SYGVKD is the CDR2. The sequencing input was blood. Here the chain combines TRBV10-3 and TRBJ1-1; a confident D gene designation cannot be given. The clonotype originates from a woman aged 50 to 60 with Graves' hyperthyroidism that later progressed to Graves' ophthalmopathy. The CDR3: CAISESKEPNTEAFF. In nucleotides, the sequence is TGTGCCATCAGTGAGTCGAAGGAACCCAACACTGAAGCTTTCTTT.